The entry that follows covers one T cell receptor (beta chain) sequence. The data derive from a study of technical replicates of blood from a few donors. Sequencing used immunoSEQ multiplex PCR; TCRdb keeps in-frame clones, though not all of them. The sample carries tens of thousands of clones, 95% recorded once. The CDR3 loop spans 12 amino acids. The germline V and J ends were trimmed by 1 base and 15 bases, with 13 bases remaining between them. From germline, CDR1 is SGHNT and CDR2 YENEEA. The clonotype comes from a human donor in good health. The sample comprised T cells isolated from PBMCs. The rearrangement joins TRBV11-3 to TRBJ2-1; maybe TRBD2 (5 bases). CDR3 nucleotide sequence: TGTGCCAGCAGCTTAGGGATGGGGAGTGGGTTCTTC. Translated: CASSLGMGSGFF.